The 30 T cell receptor beta chains in this list originate from one sample, sequenced in a study of cytomegalovirus exposure and HLA in healthy donors. With 60 Vbeta and 13 Jbeta primers, the PCR was carried out. Libraries were prepared by immunoSEQ multiplex PCR; TCRdb keeps only in-frame clonotypes and omits some of them. The repertoire shows 70,000 or so clones; the top ten hold 2.4%. Material for sequencing was PBMCs. The source of these receptors is a female donor in good health and CMV-seropositive.

This chain connects TRBV11-1 to TRBJ2-5; 7 positions agree with TRBD2. J gave up 4 bases and V 5 bases, and 10 bases lay outside the gene matches. This CDR3 region has 15 residues. Germline values: CDR1 SGHAT, CDR2 FQDESV (reference sequence). CDR3 sequence (DNA): TGTGCCAGCAGCCCCCGGGCGGGGGACTTAGAGACCCAGTACTTC. It is translated as CASSPRAGDLETQYF.

The chain employs TRBV2 and TRBJ2-5; 8 nucleotides agree with TRBD2. The junction had 9 bases not matched to a gene; V was cut back by 2 bases and J by 7 bases. This CDR3 comprises 15 residues. In germline, CDR1 is SNHLY, CDR2 FYNNEI. The DNA for the CDR3 is TGTGCCAGCAGTGAAAGATTAGCGGGGAAGGGGACCCAGTACTTC. Residues: CASSERLAGKGTQYF.

The CDR3 here is CASSVGDWVGDAEAFF. Here the CDR3 DNA reads TGTGCCAGCAGCGTAGGGGACTGGGTCGGTGACGCTGAAGCTTTCTTT. The chain joins TRBV9 to TRBJ1-1; D perhaps matches TRBD1 (5 bases). This CDR3 region has 16 residues. Germline loops: CDR1 SGDLS, CDR2 YYNGEE. The ends were cut back, 0 bases at V and 6 bases at J, with 18 bases in the middle.

J is TRBJ2-1 and V is TRBV27; 7 nucleotides match TRBD2. The CDR3 totals 15 residues. Per the germline V gene, CDR1 is MNHEY and CDR2 is SMNVEV (reference sequence). The J segment lost 6 bases and the V segment lost 7 bases, leaving 12 bases of the junction unmatched. The CDR3 loop reads CASKKTSGIGNEQFF. CDR3 DNA: TGTGCCAGCAAAAAGACCAGCGGGATTGGCAATGAGCAGTTCTTC.

The chain recombines TRBV2 with TRBJ2-2; D unclear. V lost 4 bases, J lost 1 base, and 10 bases lay in between. Germline values: CDR1 SNHLY, CDR2 FYNNEI. The CDR3 loop spans 15 amino acids. Here the CDR3 reads CASSGAGLNTGELFF. Written as DNA, the CDR3 is TGTGCCAGCAGTGGGGCTGGATTGAACACCGGGGAGCTGTTTTTT.

The rearrangement uses TRBV7-9 and TRBJ1-3, with a possible D match to TRBD1 (6 bases). The germline CDR1 and CDR2 sequences are SEHNR and FQNEAQ (reference sequence). V lost 4 bases to trimming and J lost 4 bases, with 11 bases between them. There are 14 residues in the CDR3. CDR3 in amino acids: CASSSGVFGNTIYF. In nucleotides, the CDR3 is TGTGCCAGCAGCTCAGGGGTCTTCGGAAACACCATATATTTT.

This chain uses TRBV7-9 with TRBJ1-4; 7 bases map to TRBD1. Germline V CDR1 and CDR2: SEHNR, FQNEAQ (reference sequence). Trimming removed 2 bases from V and 0 bases from J; junction bases left unmatched: 12. The CDR3 is 19 residues long. CDR3 nucleotide sequence: TGTGCCAGCAGCTTAAGACCGACGGACAGGACTGCAACTAATGAAAAACTGTTTTTT. This translates into CASSLRPTDRTATNEKLFF.

The chain has TRBV11-2 and TRBJ2-7; 8 positions agree with TRBD1. J gave up 7 bases and V 3 bases, and 14 bases lay outside the gene matches. This CDR3 contains 16 residues. The germline CDR1 and CDR2 sequences are SGHAT and FQNNGV. The CDR3 DNA follows: TGTGCCAGCAGCTTGTTACGGGGCAGGGGGCCGAGGGAGCAGTACTTC. This gives the protein CASSLLRGRGPREQYF.

This chain links TRBV9 with TRBJ2-7; TRBD1 agrees at 8 bases. The CDR3 consists of 18 residues. Germline-derived CDR1 and CDR2 are SGDLS and YYNGEE. The junction had 15 bases not matched to a gene; V was cut back by 2 bases and J by 2 bases. DNA of the CDR3: TGTGCCAGCAGCGTCGCTACTAACCAGGGACAGGTAACCTACGAGCAGTACTTC. It translates to CASSVATNQGQVTYEQYF. Full variable domain (rest looked up from reference TRBV9 and TRBJ2-7): DSGVTQTPKHLITATGQRVTLRCSPRSGDLSVYWYQQSLDQGLQFLIQYYNGEERAKGNILERFSAQQFPDLHSELNLSSLELGDSALYFCASSVATNQGQVTYEQYFGPGTRLTVT.

The genes are TRBV28 and TRBJ2-7, with TRBD1 matching 9 bases. V was pared by 6 bases and J by 6 bases, with 9 bases of the junction left unmatched. Germline loops: CDR1 MDHEN, CDR2 SYDVKM. There are 14 residues in the CDR3. CDR3 in amino acids: CASSIRTGVGEQYF. In DNA form, the CDR3 reads TGTGCCAGCAGCATCCGGACAGGGGTGGGCGAGCAGTACTTC.

The CDR3 DNA is TGTGCCAGCAGTTGGACAGGTGGAAACACCATATATTTT. Its translation is CASSWTGGNTIYF. The chain recombines TRBV6-5 with TRBJ1-3, with 7 bases lining up with TRBD1. Germline V lookup: CDR1 MNHEY, CDR2 SVGAGI. Trimming removed 4 bases from V and 3 bases from J; junction bases left unmatched: 0. CDR3 size: 13 residues.

The chain has TRBV30 and TRBJ1-1; D may be TRBD1 (6 bases). Germline values: CDR1 GTSNPN, CDR2 SVGIG (reference sequence). Trimming stripped 6 bases from V and 0 bases from J, with 20 bases between. This CDR3 is 16 amino acids long. The CDR3, as DNA: TGTGCCTGCGACCGGGGGGCAGGGACGATGAACACTGAAGCTTTCTTT. Translated: CACDRGAGTMNTEAFF.

The chain links TRBV2 to TRBJ1-1, with D tentatively TRBD1 (5 bases). The CDR3 consists of 16 residues. Germline-derived CDR1 and CDR2 are SNHLY and FYNNEI. Trimming shortened V by 5 bases and J by 4 bases, and 20 bases separated the two germline ends. The CDR3 nucleotides are TGTGCCAGCAGTCCTCTTTTGGACGGCGGGGGCACTGAAGCTTTCTTT. Protein: CASSPLLDGGGTEAFF.

The chain uses TRBV2 and TRBJ2-7; TRBD1 matches at 9 bases. This CDR3 comprises 13 residues. Trimming cost V 4 bases and J 6 bases; bases outside gene matches: 4. The germline V gene encodes CDR1 SNHLY and CDR2 FYNNEI. CDR3 sequence (DNA): TGTGCCAGCAGTGGGACAGGGGCTCTCGAGCAGTACTTC. It encodes CASSGTGALEQYF.

The chain couples TRBV6-1 to TRBJ2-5, with TRBD2 matching 9 bases. V lost 4 bases and J lost 2; bases outside the gene matches: 5. Germline values: CDR1 MNHNS, CDR2 SASEGT. CDR3 size: 15 residues. CDR3 sequence reads: CASSVTAGGQETQYF. The DNA for the CDR3 is TGTGCCAGCAGTGTAACAGCGGGGGGACAAGAGACCCAGTACTTC.

The chain carries TRBV28 and TRBJ2-6; D gene unclear. The CDR3 totals 18 residues. Deletions cut 11 bases from V and 0 bases from J, with 23 bases between. Germline CDR1 and CDR2: MDHEN and SYDVKM. The CDR3 DNA reads TGTGCCGCCGGTTTAATGGGCAGTGATACCTCTGGGGCCAACGTCCTGACTTTC. It is translated as CAAGLMGSDTSGANVLTF.

V and J are TRBV5-1 and TRBJ1-3, with 9 bases matching TRBD1. The germline CDR1 and CDR2 sequences are SGHRS and YFSETQ. Trimming removed 0 bases from V and 4 bases from J; junction bases left unmatched: 2. CDR3 size: 15 residues. The CDR3 DNA reads as TGCGCCAGCAGCTTGGGACAGGGGGACGGAAACACCATATATTTT. Translating gives CASSLGQGDGNTIYF.

The chain combines TRBV11-2 with TRBJ1-6; D gene unclear. The CDR3 spans 17 residues. Trimming removed 5 bases from V and 3 bases from J, with 17 bases in between. Germline loops: CDR1 SGHAT, CDR2 FQNNGV. CDR3 DNA: TGTGCCAGCAGCCCCGTTGAGGGAGCCCACTATAATTCACCCCTCCACTTT. Protein sequence: CASSPVEGAHYNSPLHF.

This chain links TRBV6-6 with TRBJ2-7; the D gene is possibly TRBD2 (5 bases). CDR1 is MNHNY, CDR2 SVGAGI, per germline (reference sequence). There are 13 residues in the CDR3. V gave up 6 bases and J gave up 1 base, with 10 bases separating them. The CDR3 region has the DNA TGTGCCAGCAGGGGGAGAACTTCCTACGAGCAGTACTTC. It translates to CASRGRTSYEQYF.

The CDR3 spells CASSPAGQGNYGYTF. CDR3 nucleotide sequence: TGTGCCAGCTCACCGGCGGGACAGGGAAACTATGGCTACACCTTC. The chain employs TRBV18 and TRBJ1-2; 9 bases match TRBD1. Germline CDR1 and CDR2: KGHSH and LQKENI. The CDR3 has 15 residues. Losses at the gene ends were 3 bases for V and 2 bases for J; bases not matched to a gene: 4.

The rearrangement uses TRBV18 and TRBJ2-7; D remains ambiguous. The CDR3 has 12 amino acids. With 4 bases removed from V and 5 bases from J, the gap between germline ends came to 9 bases. Germline V CDR1 and CDR2: KGHSH, LQKENI. In nucleotides, the CDR3 is TGTGCCAGCTCACTAAACTCTCACGAGCAGTACTTC. It is translated as CASSLNSHEQYF.

The chain links TRBV4-2 to TRBJ2-5; 14 bases agree with TRBD2. Germline CDR1 LGHNA, CDR2 YNFKEQ. This CDR3 region has 19 residues. V shed 2 bases, J shed 0 bases, and the junction held 8 bases outside the gene matches. CDR3 sequence: CASSQQGLAGGTDQETQYF. The CDR3 nucleotides read TGTGCCAGCAGCCAACAAGGACTAGCGGGAGGAACCGACCAAGAGACCCAGTACTTC.

The chain is built from TRBV7-2 and TRBJ2-7, with TRBD1 matching over 7 bases. CDR1 is SGHTA, CDR2 FQGNSA, per germline. V lost 1 base, J lost 9 bases, and 6 bases stayed unmatched. The CDR3 runs to 13 residues. The CDR3 DNA sequence: TGTGCCAGCAGCTTAGACGAAGGGGGCGGGCAGTACTTC. Protein sequence: CASSLDEGGGQYF.

The chain joins TRBV29-1 to TRBJ2-5, with no clear D. Germline CDR1 is SQVTM and CDR2 is ANQGSEA. The V end lost 4 bases, the J end lost 4 bases, and 13 bases lay between the germline ends. This CDR3 is built from 13 residues. As DNA, the CDR3 is TGCAGCGTTGCTGGTGCGTCTGGAGAGACCCAGTACTTC. Protein product: CSVAGASGETQYF.

The V call is TRBV5-1, the J call TRBJ1-2; TRBD1 might be the D (5 bases). Germline CDR1 reads SGHRS; CDR2 reads YFSETQ. The V and J ends lost 0 bases and 8 bases respectively, with 11 bases between them. This CDR3 region has 13 residues. Written as DNA, the CDR3 is TGCGCCAGCAGCTTGGGGCAGGGTATAGGCTACACCTTC. Its translation: CASSLGQGIGYTF.

The chain carries TRBV25-1 and TRBJ2-1, with 7 bases aligning to TRBD1. Germline V lookup: CDR1 MGHDK, CDR2 SYGVNS. The CDR3 sequence is 13 residues long. The junction had 0 bases not matched to a gene; V was cut back by 0 bases and J by 7 bases. CDR3 nucleotides: TGTGCCAGCAGTGAATACAGGGGGAATGAGCAGTTCTTC. The encoded protein is CASSEYRGNEQFF.

The CDR3 nucleotides are TGTGCCAGCAGAAAGCGGGGACAGGGCGAAGGCTACACCTTC. Its translation is CASRKRGQGEGYTF. V usage is TRBV6-1 and J usage is TRBJ1-2; TRBD1 matches 9 bases. The CDR3 is made up of 14 amino acids. Germline V gene sequence: CDR1 MNHNS, CDR2 SASEGT. V dropped 6 bases and J dropped 8; count of bases not matched to a gene: 10.

The chain is built from TRBV5-4 and TRBJ2-2; perhaps TRBD1 as D (6 bases). The CDR3 runs to 14 residues. The V gene lost 5 bases and the J gene lost 2 bases, with 10 bases spanning the gap. Germline loops: CDR1 SGHNT, CDR2 YYREEE (reference sequence). In DNA, the CDR3 is TGTGCCAGCAGTGGACAGTATAACACCGGGGAGCTGTTTTTT. Its protein is CASSGQYNTGELFF.

The rearrangement links TRBV28 to TRBJ1-2; TRBD1 matches 7 bases. The V gene end was trimmed by 6 bases and the J gene end by 4 bases; junction bases not matched to a gene: 8. Germline values: CDR1 MDHEN, CDR2 SYDVKM. The CDR3 contains 14 residues. DNA for the CDR3: TGTGCCAGCAGGAAGACAGGGACAAGCTATGGCTACACCTTC. It translates to CASRKTGTSYGYTF.

The genes are TRBV7-3 and TRBJ2-1; 7 bases are shared with TRBD1. CDR1 and CDR2 from the germline V gene are SGHTA and FQGTGA. The CDR3 has 13 amino acids. V dropped 5 bases and J dropped 5; count of bases not matched to a gene: 3. CDR3 in amino acids: CASSPGQDNEQFF. The CDR3 DNA sequence: TGTGCCAGCAGCCCCGGACAGGACAATGAGCAGTTCTTC.